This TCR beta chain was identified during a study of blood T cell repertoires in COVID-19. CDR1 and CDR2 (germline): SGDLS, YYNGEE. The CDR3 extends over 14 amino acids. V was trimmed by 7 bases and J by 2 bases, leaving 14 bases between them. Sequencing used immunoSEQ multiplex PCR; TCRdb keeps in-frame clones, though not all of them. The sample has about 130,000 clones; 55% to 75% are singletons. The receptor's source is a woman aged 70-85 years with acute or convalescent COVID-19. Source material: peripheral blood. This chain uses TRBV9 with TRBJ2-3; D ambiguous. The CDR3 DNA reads TGTGCCAGCTCCGGTGTGAATAACACAGATACGCAGTATTTT. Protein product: CASSGVNNTDTQYF.